This TCR beta chain was documented in a study of long-term antiretroviral therapy in people with HIV. Study conclusions and caveats: HIV repertoire CDR3 lengths ranged less widely than those of controls.

To note about this clone: Its antigen is unidentified.

The CDR3 is made up of 12 amino acids. Per germline, CDR1 SGHTS and CDR2 YDEGEE. V shed 6 bases and J shed 2 bases, with 9 bases lying between them. Sequencing relied on immunoSEQ assay v3.0, run at survey level. TCRdb's copy holds only in-frame clones and misses some; the assay was immunoSEQ multiplex PCR. The sample consists of 23,000 or so clones, about 92% of them appearing once. The rearrangement links TRBV5-8 to TRBJ2-7; a weak D match, TRBD2 (5 bases). This sample comprised unsorted PBMCs, obtained 7.6 years after starting antiretroviral therapy. This sequence was found in a middle-aged woman with HIV. The CDR3 reads CASNPRAYEQYF. In DNA form, the CDR3 reads TGTGCCAGCAATCCGAGGGCCTACGAGCAGTACTTC. Looking up the rest from reference TRBV5-8 and TRBJ2-7 gives the full variable domain: EAGVTQSPTHLIKTRGQQATLRCSPISGHTSVYWYQQALGLGLQFLLWYDEGEERNRGNFPPRFSGRQFPNYSSELNVNALELEDSALYLCASNPRAYEQYFGPGTRLTVT.